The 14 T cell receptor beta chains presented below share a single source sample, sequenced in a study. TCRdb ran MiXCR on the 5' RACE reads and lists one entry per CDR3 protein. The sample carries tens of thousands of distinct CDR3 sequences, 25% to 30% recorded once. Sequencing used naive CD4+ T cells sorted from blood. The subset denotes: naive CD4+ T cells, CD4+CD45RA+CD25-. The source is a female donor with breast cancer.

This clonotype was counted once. The chain's CDR3 is CSAGGWTKGNEQFF. The CDR3 nucleotides read TGCAGTGCTGGAGGTTGGACTAAGGGCAATGAGCAGTTCTTC. J is TRBJ2-1 and V is TRBV20-1; D perhaps matches TRBD2 (6 bases). V shed 5 bases and J shed 6 bases, with 17 bases lying between them. This CDR3 is 14 amino acids long. From germline, CDR1 is DFQATT and CDR2 SNEGSKA (reference sequence).

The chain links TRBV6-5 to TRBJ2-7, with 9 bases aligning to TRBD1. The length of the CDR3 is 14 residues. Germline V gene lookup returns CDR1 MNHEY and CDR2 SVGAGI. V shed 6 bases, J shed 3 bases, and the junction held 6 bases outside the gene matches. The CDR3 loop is CASRPGTGNYEQYF. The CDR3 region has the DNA TGTGCCAGCAGACCCGGGACAGGGAACTACGAGCAGTACTTC.

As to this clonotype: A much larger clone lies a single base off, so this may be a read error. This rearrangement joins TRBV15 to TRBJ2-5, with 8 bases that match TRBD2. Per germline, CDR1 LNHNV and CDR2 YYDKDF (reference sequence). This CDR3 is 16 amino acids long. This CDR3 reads CATGRGASGFQETQYF. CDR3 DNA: TGTGCCACCGGCAGAGGGGCTAGCGGGTTCCAAGAGACCCAGTACTTC.

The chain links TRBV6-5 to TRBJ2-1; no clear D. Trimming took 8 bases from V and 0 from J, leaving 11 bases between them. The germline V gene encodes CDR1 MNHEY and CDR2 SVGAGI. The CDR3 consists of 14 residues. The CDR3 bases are TGTGCCAGCGCTCCGCCTTTCTCCTACAATGAGCAGTTCTTC. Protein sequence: CASAPPFSYNEQFF.

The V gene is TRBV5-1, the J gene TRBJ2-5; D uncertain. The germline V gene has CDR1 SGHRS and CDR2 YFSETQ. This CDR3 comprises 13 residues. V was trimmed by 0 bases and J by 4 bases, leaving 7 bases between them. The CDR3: CASSLAATETQYF. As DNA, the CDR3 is TGCGCCAGCAGCTTGGCCGCTACAGAGACCCAGTACTTC.

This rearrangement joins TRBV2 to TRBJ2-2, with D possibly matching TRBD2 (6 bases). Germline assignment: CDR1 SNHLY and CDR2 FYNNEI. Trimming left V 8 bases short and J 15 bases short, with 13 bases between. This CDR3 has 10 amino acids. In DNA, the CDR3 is TGTGCCAGCTCCGGGGGTTCTGTGTTTTTT. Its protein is CASSGGSVFF.

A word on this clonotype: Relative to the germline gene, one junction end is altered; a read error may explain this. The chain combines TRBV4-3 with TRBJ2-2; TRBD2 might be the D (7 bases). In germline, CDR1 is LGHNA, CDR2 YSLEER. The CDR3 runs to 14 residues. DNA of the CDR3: TGCGCCAGCAGCCGCGAGGGGGGGGCCGGGGAGCTGTTGTTT. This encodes CASSREGGAGELLF.

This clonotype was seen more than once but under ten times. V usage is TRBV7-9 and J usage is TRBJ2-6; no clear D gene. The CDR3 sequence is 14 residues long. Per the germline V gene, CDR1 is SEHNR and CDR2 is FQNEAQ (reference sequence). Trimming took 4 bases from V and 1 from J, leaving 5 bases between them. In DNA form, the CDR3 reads TGTGCCAGCAGCTATCTGTCTGGGGCCAACGTCCTGACTTTC. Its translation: CASSYLSGANVLTF. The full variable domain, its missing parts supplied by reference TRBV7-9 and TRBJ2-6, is DTGVSQNPRHKITKRGQNVTFRCDPISEHNRLYWYRQTLGQGPEFLTYFQNEAQLEKSRLLSDRFSAERPKGSFSTLEIQRTEQGDSAMYLCASSYLSGANVLTFGAGSRLTVL.

In DNA, the CDR3 is TGTGCCAGCAGCTACGGTTCCAGCGGGGGGGCAAATGAGCAGTTCTTC. Translated: CASSYGSSGGANEQFF. The V and J genes are TRBV7-2 and TRBJ2-1; 10 positions agree with TRBD2. Trimming at V came to 4 bases and at J to 7 bases, leaving 10 bases not matched to a gene. From germline, CDR1 is SGHTA and CDR2 FQGNSA. The CDR3 totals 16 residues.

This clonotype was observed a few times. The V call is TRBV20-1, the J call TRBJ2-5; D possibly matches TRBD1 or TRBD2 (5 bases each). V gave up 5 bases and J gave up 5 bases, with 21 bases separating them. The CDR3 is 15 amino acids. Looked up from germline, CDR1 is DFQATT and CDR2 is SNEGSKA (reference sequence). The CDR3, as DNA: TGCAGTGCTTCCCGCCCGGGGCTAGCTGTGGAGACCCAGTACTTC. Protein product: CSASRPGLAVETQYF.

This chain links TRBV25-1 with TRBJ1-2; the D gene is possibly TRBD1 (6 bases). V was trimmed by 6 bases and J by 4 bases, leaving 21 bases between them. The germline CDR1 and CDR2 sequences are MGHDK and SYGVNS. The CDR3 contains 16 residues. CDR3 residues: CASSPPLGGWVYGYTF. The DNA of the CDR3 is TGTGCCAGCAGCCCCCCCTTGGGGGGCTGGGTCTATGGCTACACCTTC.

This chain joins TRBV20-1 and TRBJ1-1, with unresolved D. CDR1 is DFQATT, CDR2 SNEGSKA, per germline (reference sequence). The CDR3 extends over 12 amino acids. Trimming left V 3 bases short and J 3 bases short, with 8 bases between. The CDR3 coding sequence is TGCAGTGCTAGTTCGTGGGACACTGAAGCTTTCTTT. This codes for CSASSWDTEAFF.

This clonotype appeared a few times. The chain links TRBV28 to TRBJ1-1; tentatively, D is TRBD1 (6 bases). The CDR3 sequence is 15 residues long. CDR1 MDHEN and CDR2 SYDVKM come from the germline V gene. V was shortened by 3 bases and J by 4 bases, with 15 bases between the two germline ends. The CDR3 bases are TGTGCCAGCAGTTTTCGAGGCAGGGGTGGCACTGAAGCTTTCTTT. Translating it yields CASSFRGRGGTEAFF.

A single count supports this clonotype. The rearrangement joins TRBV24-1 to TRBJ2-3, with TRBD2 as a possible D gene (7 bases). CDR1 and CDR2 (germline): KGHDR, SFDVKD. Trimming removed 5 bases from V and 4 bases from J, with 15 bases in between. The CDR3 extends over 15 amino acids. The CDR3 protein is CATSGGGTIADTQYF. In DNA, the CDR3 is TGTGCCACCAGTGGGGGAGGGACAATCGCAGATACGCAGTATTTT.